This T cell receptor beta chain was identified in a study of blood T cells in healthy people across ages. PCR was performed a second time for 7 to 11 cycles using a sample-barcoded 5' primer and a J-beta primer mix. Per sample, CDR3-containing paired-end reads numbered at least 2.5 million. TCRdb ran MiXCR on the 5' RACE reads and lists one entry per CDR3 protein. This sample has approximately 850,000 distinct CDR3 sequences; 55% to 75% occur once, and the top ten carry roughly 22%. Isolation recovered at least 6.5 million PBMCs from every sample. The sequence was obtained from a man aged 25 to 40 in good health. Sequences were obtained from blood.

CDR3 sequence reads: CASSPWGEAKNTEAFF. Here the CDR3 DNA reads TGTGCCAGCAGTCCCTGGGGAGAGGCAAAGAACACTGAAGCTTTCTTT. The chain employs TRBV6-2 or TRBV6-3 and TRBJ1-1, with D uncertain. There are 16 residues in the CDR3. V lost 5 bases to trimming and J lost 1 base, with 17 bases between them. Germline CDR1 reads MNHEY; CDR2 reads SVGEGT.